Sequencing of this T cell receptor beta chain was carried out in a study of T-cell reconstitution after alpha-beta-depleted transplantation in children. The authors prepared the TCRbeta library with unique molecular identifiers. TCRdb recomputed calls from the PCR reads with MiXCR, one row per CDR3 protein. The table has some 200,000 distinct CDR3 sequences, about 14% seen once. This clonotype was seen a few times. The V and J ends lost 0 bases and 3 bases respectively, with 12 bases between them. This CDR3 is 15 amino acids long. The germline V gene has CDR1 SGHRS and CDR2 YFSETQ. The specimen was PBMCs from the stem cell graft donor, collected from the stem cell graft. This receptor was taken from a human donor who donated a stem cell graft to a child with acute lymphoblastic leukemia. The rearrangement joins TRBV5-1 to TRBJ1-1; tentative D call: TRBD1 (5 bases). CDR3 amino acids: CASSLEAGQDTEAFF. The DNA for the CDR3 is TGCGCCAGCAGCTTGGAGGCAGGGCAGGACACTGAAGCTTTCTTT.